This T cell receptor (beta chain) is from a study of cytomegalovirus exposure and HLA in healthy donors. The primer mix had 60 Vbeta and 13 Jbeta primers. Profiled with immunoSEQ multiplex PCR; TCRdb holds only in-frame clones, not every one. This repertoire shows about 130,000 clones, roughly 80% found once; its top ten account for about 3.5%. A note on this clone: The antigen is unknown.

Germline loops: CDR1 MDHEN, CDR2 SYDVKM. V lost 3 bases, J lost 3 bases, and 6 bases stayed unmatched. The CDR3 spans 16 residues. Study outcomes and limitations: Usually a TCR sequence was rare, but some public TCRs were found in many donors. Among donors in an Asian-associated ancestry cluster, a later analysis reportedly found fewer N-insertions than the approximately 670-donor mean. Per a prior analysis, the majority of TCR beta V segments were productive roughly 90% or roughly 30% of the time. In vitro data verified a few CMV-associated chains as specific for CMV antigens.

The chain joins TRBV28 to TRBJ2-5, with 11 nucleotides matching TRBD1. Input material: PBMCs. The receptor was derived from a middle-aged woman in good health and CMV-seropositive. The chain's CDR3 is CASSFLGTGGKETQYF. The DNA of the CDR3 is TGTGCCAGCAGTTTCCTCGGGACAGGGGGTAAAGAGACCCAGTACTTC.